A selection of T cell receptor beta chains follows, all from one sample in a study of T-cell memory formation after mild COVID-19. TCRdb re-called the 5' RACE reads through MiXCR, storing one row per CDR3 protein. The sample has tens of thousands of distinct CDR3 sequences; about 15% are singletons. The sequencing input was PBMCs or a T cell subset sorted from them (not recorded which). Receptors originate from an adult woman who had mild COVID-19 (a few samples of this study predate the infection). Cell type and time point are not known. Both conserved end residues are part of each CDR3. D genes are given only for firm matches. Clone size is shown for a subset of rows, as once, few, many or a class of expanded clone.

TRBJ2-7	few	TRBV11-2	.	16	CASSLGRDSLFKEQYF	TGTGCCAGCAGCTTAGGGCGGGACTCTCTTTTTAAAGAGCAGTACTTC
TRBJ1-1	few	TRBV4-2	.	17	CASSQDQDTGRDTEAFF	TGTGCCAGCAGCCAAGATCAAGACACGGGGCGTGACACTGAAGCTTTCTTT
TRBJ2-7	.	TRBV4-1	.	17	CASSPSLWGQTPYEQYF	TGCGCCAGCAGCCCTTCCCTTTGGGGACAAACTCCCTACGAGCAGTACTTC
TRBJ2-3	.	TRBV9	.	14	CASSVAVSTDTQYF	TGTGCCAGCAGCGTAGCTGTTAGCACAGATACGCAGTATTTT
TRBJ1-2	few	TRBV24-1	.	13	CATSDGSGTRYTF	TGTGCCACCAGCGATGGTTCAGGGACGCGCTACACCTTC
TRBJ2-1	few	TRBV7-6	.	16	CASSLDRDRSGYEQFF	TGTGCCAGCAGCTTAGACCGGGACCGTTCCGGTTATGAGCAGTTCTTC
TRBJ2-7	many	TRBV7-9	.	16	CASSPDSEVSVYEQYF	TGTGCCAGCAGCCCGGACAGCGAAGTTTCTGTTTACGAGCAGTACTTC
TRBJ2-2	few	TRBV7-8	.	17	CASSLARVAGVTGELFF	TGTGCCAGCAGCTTAGCCCGGGTGGCAGGGGTCACCGGGGAGCTGTTTTTT
TRBJ2-5	few	TRBV29-1	TRBD1	16	CSVEGTGGSHQETQYF	TGCAGCGTTGAAGGGACAGGGGGCAGTCATCAAGAGACCCAGTACTTC
TRBJ2-1	few	TRBV29-1	TRBD1	15	CSVGNGTGEYNEQFF	TGCAGCGTTGGAAATGGGACAGGGGAGTACAATGAGCAGTTCTTC